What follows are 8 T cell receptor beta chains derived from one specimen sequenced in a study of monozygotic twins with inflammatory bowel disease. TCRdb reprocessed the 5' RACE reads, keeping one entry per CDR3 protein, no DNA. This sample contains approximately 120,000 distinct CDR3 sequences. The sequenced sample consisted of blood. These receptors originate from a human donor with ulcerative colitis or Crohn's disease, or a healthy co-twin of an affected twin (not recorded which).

CDR3 in amino acids: CASSFHWAASGANVLTF. V usage is TRBV12-3 or TRBV12-4 and J usage is TRBJ2-6. The CDR3 consists of 17 residues.

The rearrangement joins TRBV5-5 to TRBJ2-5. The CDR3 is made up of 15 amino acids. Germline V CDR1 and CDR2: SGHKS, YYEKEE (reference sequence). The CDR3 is CASSLSYRVQETQYF.

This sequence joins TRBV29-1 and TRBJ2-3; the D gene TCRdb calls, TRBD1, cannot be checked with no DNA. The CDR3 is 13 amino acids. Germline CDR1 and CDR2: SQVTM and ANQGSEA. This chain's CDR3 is CSVDSGGTDTQYF.

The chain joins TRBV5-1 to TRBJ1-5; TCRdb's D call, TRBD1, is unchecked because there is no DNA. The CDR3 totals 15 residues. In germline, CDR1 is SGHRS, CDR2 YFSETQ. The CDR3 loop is CASSFGGTVDQPQHF.

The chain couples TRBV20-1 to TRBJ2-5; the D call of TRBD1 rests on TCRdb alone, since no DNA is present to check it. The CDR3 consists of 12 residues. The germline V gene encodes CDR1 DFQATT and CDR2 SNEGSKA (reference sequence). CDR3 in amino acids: CSAMFGGETQYF.

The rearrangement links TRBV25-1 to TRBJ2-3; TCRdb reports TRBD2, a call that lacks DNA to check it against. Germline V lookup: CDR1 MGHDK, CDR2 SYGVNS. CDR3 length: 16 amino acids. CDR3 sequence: CASAPPVGRDPDTQYF.

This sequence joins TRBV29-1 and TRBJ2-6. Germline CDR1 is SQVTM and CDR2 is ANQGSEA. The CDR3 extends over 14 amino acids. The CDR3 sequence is CSVATDGGANVLTF.

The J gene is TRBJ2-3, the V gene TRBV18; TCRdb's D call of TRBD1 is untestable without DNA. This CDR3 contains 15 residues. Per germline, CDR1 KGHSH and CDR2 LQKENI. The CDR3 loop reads CASSPSGQPTDTQYF.